A single sample is the source of the 2 T cell receptor beta chains below, sequenced in a study of blood T cell repertoires in COVID-19. Using immunoSEQ multiplex PCR, the repertoire was profiled, and TCRdb retains in-frame clones only, with some absent. The sample holds 200,000 to 250,000 clones, approximately 86% seen once. Sample: PBMCs or T cells enriched from blood (not recorded which). Receptors originate from a man younger than 30 with acute COVID-19.

Note on this clone: The same CDR3 also results from other DNA sequences found in this sample. The chain uses TRBV6-6 and TRBJ2-5; 7 bases agree with TRBD1. The CDR3 runs 13 residues. CDR1 and CDR2 (germline): MNHNY, SVGAGI (reference sequence). Trimming cost V 6 bases and J 2 bases; bases outside gene matches: 3. CDR3 sequence: CASSPGQQETQYF. In DNA, the CDR3 is TGTGCCAGCAGCCCGGGACAGCAAGAGACCCAGTACTTC.

V is TRBV18 and J is TRBJ1-5; no reliable D call. Per the germline V gene, CDR1 is KGHSH and CDR2 is LQKENI. This CDR3 has 14 amino acids. The ends were cut back, 2 bases at V and 4 bases at J, with 9 bases in the middle. The DNA of the CDR3 is TGTGCCAGCTCACCAGGGAGTGGGAATCAGCCCCAGCATTTT. Its translation is CASSPGSGNQPQHF. Complete variable domain (other parts from reference TRBV18 and TRBJ1-5): NAGVMQNPRHLVRRRGQEARLRCSPMKGHSHVYWYRQLPEEGLKFMVYLQKENIIDESGMPKERFSAEFPKEGPSILRIQQVVRGDSAAYFCASSPGSGNQPQHFGDGTRLSIL.